This entry lists 18 T cell receptor beta chains sequenced from one sample in a study of siplizumab effects on memory and regulatory T cells. Data came from immunoSEQ multiplex PCR; TCRdb stores just in-frame clones and leaves some out. The sample holds under 100,000 clones, around 94% seen once. Sequences were obtained from non-Treg CD4+ T cells sorted from blood. The receptor source for this set is a human donor in good health.

CDR3 DNA sequence: TGTGCCACCAGCAGAGAGCCTAGCGGGAGGGATGAGCAGTTCTTC. It yields the protein CATSREPSGRDEQFF. The chain carries TRBV15 and TRBJ2-1; TRBD2 matches 12 bases. CDR3 length equals 15 residues. Germline V gene lookup returns CDR1 LNHNV and CDR2 YYDKDF (reference sequence). V lost 0 bases, J lost 8 bases, and 2 bases stayed unmatched.

V gene TRBV19 combines with J gene TRBJ2-7; 15 bases align to TRBD2. Trimming at V came to 5 bases and at J to 2 bases, leaving 13 bases not matched to a gene. The CDR3 extends over 19 amino acids. In germline, CDR1 is LNHDA, CDR2 SQIVND (reference sequence). CDR3 in amino acids: CASSSGTSGRSRGPYEQYF. In nucleotides, the CDR3 is TGTGCCAGTAGTTCAGGGACTAGCGGGAGGAGTCGGGGGCCCTACGAGCAGTACTTC.

V usage is TRBV6-5 and J usage is TRBJ1-1; possible D gene TRBD1, 6 bases. Trimming removed 9 bases at V and 3 bases at J, with 14 bases between. Germline loops: CDR1 MNHEY, CDR2 SVGAGI. The CDR3 loop spans 13 amino acids. CDR3 DNA sequence: TGTGCCAGTTTCAGGGGCCGGCACACTGAAGCTTTCTTT. It translates to CASFRGRHTEAFF.

The chain links TRBV9 to TRBJ1-3; D ambiguous. Germline-derived CDR1 and CDR2 are SGDLS and YYNGEE. Trimming removed 0 bases from V and 1 base from J, with 8 bases in between. The CDR3 runs to 15 residues. In nucleotides, the CDR3 is TGTGCCAGCAGCGTAGGGCCGGGATCTGGAAACACCATATATTTT. Amino acids: CASSVGPGSGNTIYF.

The chain joins TRBV6-1 to TRBJ1-4; D gene unclear. The CDR3 runs 14 residues. Trimming stripped 4 bases from V and 6 bases from J, with 12 bases between. The germline CDR1 and CDR2 sequences are MNHNS and SASEGT. CDR3 sequence (DNA): TGTGCCAGCAGTGGGACGGTGAGACATGAAAAACTGTTTTTT. Translation: CASSGTVRHEKLFF.

This clone has more than one count but fewer than ten. V and J are TRBV2 and TRBJ1-1; D is undetermined. The germline CDR1 and CDR2 sequences are SNHLY and FYNNEI. The germline V and J ends were trimmed by 6 bases and 6 bases, with 5 bases remaining between them. This CDR3 contains 10 residues. CDR3 sequence reads: CASRDPEAFF. Here the CDR3 DNA reads TGTGCCAGCAGGGATCCTGAAGCTTTCTTT.

This clone has only a few counts. V gene TRBV19 combines with J gene TRBJ1-1; D gene ambiguous. CDR1 and CDR2 from the germline V gene are LNHDA and SQIVND (reference sequence). Trimming removed 4 bases from V and 1 base from J, with 7 bases in between. The CDR3 totals 13 residues. CDR3: CASSRSGNTEAFF. In DNA form, the CDR3 reads TGTGCCAGTAGTAGATCTGGGAACACTGAAGCTTTCTTT.

This sequence joins TRBV30 and TRBJ2-7, with TRBD2 matching over 9 bases. The CDR3 has 14 amino acids. The ends lost 3 bases at V and 5 bases at J; junction bases unmatched: 8. In germline, CDR1 is GTSNPN, CDR2 SVGIG (reference sequence). The DNA for the CDR3 is TGTGCCTGGAGAGAGAGCGGGAGGCTGAACGAGCAGTACTTC. It is translated as CAWRESGRLNEQYF.

This chain joins TRBV19 and TRBJ2-2; a possible D gene is TRBD2 (5 bases). CDR3 length: 17 residues. Germline CDR1 and CDR2: LNHDA and SQIVND (reference sequence). Trimming removed 3 bases from V and 0 bases from J, with 14 bases in between. CDR3 amino acids: CASSIRTFRTNTGELFF. The CDR3, as DNA: TGTGCCAGTAGTATTAGGACTTTTCGAACGAACACCGGGGAGCTGTTTTTT. The whole variable domain, remainder taken from reference TRBV19 and TRBJ2-2, is DGGITQSPKYLFRKEGQNVTLSCEQNLNHDAMYWYRQDPGQGLRLIYYSQIVNDFQKGDIAEGYSVSREKKESFPLTVTSAQKNPTAFYLCASSIRTFRTNTGELFFGEGSRLTVL.

This chain uses TRBV6-1 with TRBJ1-5; 11 bases line up with TRBD1. This CDR3 spans 18 amino acids. From germline, CDR1 is MNHNS and CDR2 SASEGT. The V segment lost 1 base and the J segment 3 bases; nucleotides outside the gene matches: 8. Written as DNA, the CDR3 is TGTGCCAGCAGTGAAGATGTCGGACAGGGGGCTTTCAATCAGCCCCAGCATTTT. Protein sequence: CASSEDVGQGAFNQPQHF.

The chain carries TRBV27 and TRBJ2-3; D not certain. CDR3 length: 14 amino acids. V lost 2 bases and J 4 bases, leaving 10 bases between the germline ends. Germline V gene sequence: CDR1 MNHEY, CDR2 SMNVEV (reference sequence). The CDR3 DNA follows: TGTGCCAGCAGTTTAAGTTCGGCAGCAGATACGCAGTATTTT. Translated, it gives CASSLSSAADTQYF.

Remarks on this clone: Other DNA sequences from this sample encode an identical CDR3 as well. The chain couples TRBV5-1 to TRBJ2-1; a possible D gene is TRBD1 (5 bases). The CDR3 consists of 15 residues. V lost 0 bases, J lost 3 bases, and 10 bases lay in between. CDR1 and CDR2 from the germline V gene are SGHRS and YFSETQ. DNA of the CDR3: TGCGCCAGCAGCTTGGAGGGCAGGGACTACAATGAGCAGTTCTTC. This gives the protein CASSLEGRDYNEQFF.

This chain's CDR3 is CASSLGLAGSTDTQYF. CDR3 coding DNA: TGTGCCAGCAGCTTAGGACTAGCGGGGAGCACAGATACGCAGTATTTT. J is TRBJ2-3 and V is TRBV7-9; 11 bases match TRBD2. CDR1 is SEHNR and CDR2 is FQNEAQ in the germline V gene (reference sequence). Trimming cost V 1 base and J 0 bases; bases outside gene matches: 0. This CDR3 has 16 residues.

The J gene is TRBJ2-3, the V gene TRBV7-8; 7 bases are a match to TRBD1. The germline CDR1 and CDR2 sequences are SGHVS and FQNEAQ. The CDR3 totals 15 residues. The junction had 8 bases not matched to a gene; V was cut back by 5 bases and J by 3 bases. This CDR3 is CASSAPRDRTDTQYF. The CDR3 bases are TGTGCCAGCAGCGCCCCCCGGGACAGAACAGATACGCAGTATTTT.

The chain uses TRBV5-1 and TRBJ2-1; D call uncertain. Germline lookup yields CDR1 SGHRS and CDR2 YFSETQ. This CDR3 contains 15 residues. Trimming removed 0 bases at V and 10 bases at J, with 17 bases between. The CDR3 here is CASSLEARTAGEQFF. CDR3 bases: TGCGCCAGCAGCTTGGAAGCAAGGACCGCTGGGGAGCAGTTCTTC.

The chain links TRBV30 to TRBJ2-5; no clear D. Germline V lookup: CDR1 GTSNPN, CDR2 SVGIG (reference sequence). The length of the CDR3 is 13 residues. The germline V and J ends were trimmed by 4 bases and 5 bases, with 14 bases remaining between them. Here the CDR3 DNA reads TGTGCCTGGAAGGATCACCTGGGGGAGACCCAGTACTTC. It is translated as CAWKDHLGETQYF.

The chain recombines TRBV25-1 with TRBJ2-7; TRBD2 aligns across 12 bases. J gave up 5 bases and V 10 bases, and 6 bases lay outside the gene matches. The CDR3 has 13 amino acids. Germline V CDR1 and CDR2: MGHDK, SYGVNS. CDR3 sequence reads: CAIGLAGTHEQYF. For the CDR3, the DNA is TGTGCCATCGGACTAGCGGGAACTCACGAGCAGTACTTC.

This chain joins TRBV6-1 and TRBJ1-1, with no clear D. V dropped 6 bases and J dropped 7 bases, with 6 bases sitting between them. Germline V gene sequence: CDR1 MNHNS, CDR2 SASEGT. The CDR3 length is 10 residues. CDR3 in amino acids: CASRRDEAFF. The CDR3 DNA sequence: TGTGCCAGCAGGCGAGATGAAGCTTTCTTT.